This passage covers 5 T cell receptor beta chains from one sample sequenced in a study of cytomegalovirus exposure and HLA in healthy donors (dated by TCRdb to about 2017). Libraries were made using the immunoSEQ multiplex PCR assay. For the multiplex PCR, a mixture combining 60 forward primers for TCR Vbeta segments and 13 reverse primers for TCR Jbeta segments was used. The table was pulled from immuneACCESS by TCRdb, which kept in-frame rearrangements only. Such tables lose some clones; where checked, under half of the loss comes from unresolved V genes, and the rest has no known cause. The sample has around 160,000 clones on record, approximately 82% of them singletons. Jointly, the top ten make up about 1.5% of the sample. Sequencing used PBMCs. These receptor sequences come from a male donor in good health and CMV-seronegative.

This chain's CDR3 is CASSSLRGGYNEQFF. DNA of the CDR3: TGTGCCAGCAGTTCCTTGCGGGGGGGCTACAATGAGCAGTTCTTC. J is TRBJ2-1 and V is TRBV6-1, with 9 nucleotides matching TRBD2. Germline-derived CDR1 and CDR2 are MNHNS and SASEGT. The CDR3 sequence is 15 residues long. With V trimmed by 5 bases and J by 3 bases, 5 bases remained unmatched.

This clone occurred a few times. The chain couples TRBV7-9 to TRBJ1-1; D gene ambiguous. The germline V gene has CDR1 SEHNR and CDR2 FQNEAQ (reference sequence). The V end lost 2 bases, the J end lost 8 bases, and 12 bases lay between the germline ends. The CDR3 has 13 residues. The DNA of the CDR3 is TGTGCCAGCAGCTTATCACAGCCGACCGAAGCTTTCTTT. It is translated as CASSLSQPTEAFF.

CDR3 in DNA: TGTGCCAGCAGCGCAGCGGGGGGGTCCGGCACAGATACGCAGTATTTT. It encodes CASSAAGGSGTDTQYF. This chain connects TRBV5-4 to TRBJ2-3, with TRBD2 matching 10 bases. Germline lookup yields CDR1 SGHNT and CDR2 YYREEE (reference sequence). The CDR3 is 16 residues long. V lost 4 bases and J lost 1; bases outside the gene matches: 6. Supplemented by reference TRBV5-4 and TRBJ2-3, the full variable domain reads ETGVTQSPTHLIKTRGQQVTLRCSSQSGHNTVSWYQQALGQGPQFIFQYYREEENGRGNFPPRFSGLQFPNYSSELNVNALELDDSALYLCASSAAGGSGTDTQYFGPGTRLTVL.

The chain uses TRBV5-6 and TRBJ2-1; D might be TRBD1 (5 bases). Trimming left V 0 bases short and J 7 bases short, with 14 bases between. CDR1 is SGHDT and CDR2 is YYEEEE in the germline V gene. This CDR3 region has 15 residues. CDR3 nucleotides: TGTGCCAGCAGCTTGGAGGAGACCAGGGAAAATGAGCAGTTCTTC. Amino acids: CASSLEETRENEQFF.

V is TRBV5-1 and J is TRBJ1-5; 8 nucleotides line up with TRBD1. The CDR3 sequence is 15 residues long. V was pared by 2 bases and J by 2 bases, with 3 bases of the junction left unmatched. Germline CDR1 is SGHRS and CDR2 is YFSETQ. The CDR3 here is CASSLQGGGNQPQHF. DNA of the CDR3: TGCGCCAGCAGCTTACAGGGGGGAGGCAATCAGCCCCAGCATTTT.